This T cell receptor (beta chain) came from a study of beta chain features in type 1 diabetes. Since all of the isolated RNA was reverse transcribed, expressed TCRB transcripts were what got sequenced. The assay was immunoSEQ multiplex PCR, and TCRdb's table has in-frame clones only and misses some. Of fewer than 15,000 clones listed, approximately 64% are singletons. Notes on this clone: Its antigen is not known.

The V gene end was trimmed by 11 bases and the J gene end by 6 bases; junction bases not matched to a gene: 8. The CDR3 spans 12 residues. CDR1 is SEHNR, CDR2 FQNEAQ, per germline (reference sequence). Study-level findings and limits: The analysis here could not establish whether HLA type shapes TCRB rearrangement. Patients with type 1 diabetes carried fewer insertions and had more deletions at their VDJ junctions. TCRB CDR3s were moderately but significantly shorter in Type 1 diabetes patients in all four CD4+ subsets.

V usage is TRBV7-9 and J usage is TRBJ1-1, with 8 bases matching TRBD1. Material: stem cell memory CD4+ T cells from blood. The TCR originated in a woman between 18 and 29 years old with type 1 diabetes. The CDR3, as DNA: TGTGCCGGGGCGGACAGGGAAGCTGAAGCTTTCTTT. Protein sequence: CAGADREAEAFF.